These 18 T cell receptor beta chains came from one sample sequenced in a study of blood T cell repertoires in COVID-19. Sequencing was performed with immunoSEQ multiplex PCR; in TCRdb, only in-frame clones are kept and a portion is missing. Among about 150,000 clones listed, 80% to 90% were seen once. The sequencing input was peripheral blood. The receptors shown here come from a woman aged 35 to 49 with acute or convalescent COVID-19.

This clone was recorded once. The chain couples TRBV11-2 to TRBJ2-4, with TRBD1 as a possible D gene (6 bases). Per the germline V gene, CDR1 is SGHAT and CDR2 is FQNNGV. Trimming took 3 bases from V and 6 from J, leaving 15 bases between them. The CDR3 contains 15 residues. The CDR3 spells CASSFSEGGSNIQYF. The DNA of the CDR3 is TGTGCCAGCAGCTTTTCCGAAGGGGGTTCAAACATTCAGTACTTC.

The genes are TRBV5-1 and TRBJ2-7; 12 positions agree with TRBD1. Losses at the gene ends were 0 bases for V and 4 bases for J; bases not matched to a gene: 5. CDR1 and CDR2 from the germline V gene are SGHRS and YFSETQ. This CDR3 is built from 16 residues. CDR3 coding DNA: TGCGCCAGCAGCTTGGATGGGACAGGGGGCGGGTACGAGCAGTACTTC. It codes for CASSLDGTGGGYEQYF.

The chain is built from TRBV5-1 and TRBJ2-5; 11 bases align to TRBD2. Looked up from germline, CDR1 is SGHRS and CDR2 is YFSETQ. Germline trimming cut 4 bases from V and 1 base from J; bases unmatched to any gene: 12. The CDR3 spans 18 residues. CDR3 protein: CASSLGLAGPKVQETQYF. The CDR3 bases are TGCGCCAGCAGCCTCGGACTAGCGGGCCCTAAGGTCCAAGAGACCCAGTACTTC.

V usage is TRBV12-3 or TRBV12-4 and J usage is TRBJ2-6; D gene uncertain. The V and J ends lost 6 bases and 3 bases respectively, with 6 bases between them. This CDR3 spans 13 amino acids. In DNA form, the CDR3 reads TGTGCCAGCAGAAACGGTGGGGCCAACGTCCTGACTTTC. Protein product: CASRNGGANVLTF.

The rearrangement joins TRBV19 to TRBJ2-5; perhaps TRBD2 as D (5 bases). Germline CDR1 LNHDA, CDR2 SQIVND (reference sequence). V lost 3 bases to trimming and J lost 5 bases, with 7 bases between them. This CDR3 region has 12 residues. The CDR3 sequence is CASSIRGETQYF. In DNA, the CDR3 is TGTGCCAGTAGTATCCGCGGGGAGACCCAGTACTTC.

The V gene is TRBV5-1, the J gene TRBJ2-3; 7 nucleotides align to TRBD2. V gave up 0 bases and J gave up 2 bases; unmatched junction bases: 3. The CDR3 extends over 15 amino acids. Germline-derived CDR1 and CDR2 are SGHRS and YFSETQ. The chain's CDR3 is CASSLGLAITDTQYF. The CDR3 nucleotides are TGCGCCAGCAGCTTGGGACTAGCAATCACAGATACGCAGTATTTT.

CDR3 nucleotides: TGTGCCAGCAGACCCCCCACTTGGTCTGGGGCCAACGTCCTGACTTTC. Residues: CASRPPTWSGANVLTF. The chain carries TRBV5-4 and TRBJ2-6; D remains ambiguous. Trimming stripped 5 bases from V and 1 base from J, with 13 bases between. Germline CDR1 and CDR2: SGHNT and YYREEE (reference sequence). The CDR3 runs to 16 residues. The variable domain in full, with the rest retrieved from reference TRBV5-4 and TRBJ2-6, is ETGVTQSPTHLIKTRGQQVTLRCSSQSGHNTVSWYQQALGQGPQFIFQYYREEENGRGNFPPRFSGLQFPNYSSELNVNALELDDSALYLCASRPPTWSGANVLTFGAGSRLTVL.

The chain carries TRBV12-3 or TRBV12-4 and TRBJ1-1, with a possible D match to TRBD1 (5 bases). With 3 bases removed from V and 11 bases from J, the gap between germline ends came to 10 bases. This CDR3 spans 11 amino acids. The CDR3 DNA is TGTGCCAGCAGTTTTGGGGGGTCGGCTTTCTTT. Translating it yields CASSFGGSAFF.

The chain uses TRBV13 and TRBJ2-7; TRBD1 might be the D (6 bases). Between the trimmed V and J ends, which lost 4 bases and 0 bases, there was a span of 10 bases. Germline V gene lookup returns CDR1 PRHDT and CDR2 FYEKMQ (reference sequence). This CDR3 comprises 14 residues. The CDR3, as DNA: TGTGCCAGCAGCTCTTGGACAGCCTCCTACGAGCAGTACTTC. It codes for CASSSWTASYEQYF.

The rearrangement uses TRBV12-3 or TRBV12-4 and TRBJ1-1; D is undetermined. V was shortened by 3 bases and J by 1 base, with 6 bases between the two germline ends. The CDR3 has 13 amino acids. The CDR3 here is CASSLGWNTEAFF. As DNA, the CDR3 is TGTGCCAGCAGTTTGGGCTGGAACACTGAAGCTTTCTTT.

The V call is TRBV3-1 (or the pseudogene TRBV3-2), the J call TRBJ2-1, with D tentatively TRBD2 (5 bases). CDR3 length: 14 residues. V dropped 4 bases and J dropped 16 bases, with 23 bases sitting between them. CDR1 and CDR2 from the germline V gene are LGHDT and YNNKEL (reference sequence). CDR3 DNA sequence: TGTGCCAGCAGCCCACCCGGGATGACAACGGTAAAATTCTTC. Translated, it gives CASSPPGMTTVKFF.

V is TRBV4-1 and J is TRBJ1-1, with D possibly being TRBD1 (5 bases). From germline, CDR1 is MGHRA and CDR2 YSYEKL. The V end lost 1 base, the J end lost 5 bases, and 14 bases lay between the germline ends. This CDR3 has 15 amino acids. The CDR3 protein is CASSQVTGGPTEAFF. The CDR3 nucleotides read TGCGCCAGCAGCCAAGTTACGGGGGGACCGACTGAAGCTTTCTTT.

The J gene is TRBJ1-2, the V gene TRBV5-6; D gene unclear. Germline CDR1 and CDR2: SGHDT and YYEEEE. V lost 4 bases and J lost 0, with 4 bases in between. The CDR3 covers 12 residues. The CDR3 loop reads CASSIANYGYTF. CDR3 sequence (DNA): TGTGCCAGCAGCATAGCTAACTATGGCTACACCTTC.

The chain is built from TRBV19 and TRBJ2-1; 11 positions agree with TRBD2. The CDR3 contains 16 residues. V was clipped by 7 bases and J by 4 bases; unmatched bases: 9. Germline CDR1 and CDR2: LNHDA and SQIVND (reference sequence). The CDR3 reads CASTIRTSGGYNEQFF. The CDR3 nucleotides read TGTGCCAGTACCATCAGAACTAGCGGGGGATACAATGAGCAGTTCTTC.

This chain joins TRBV29-1 and TRBJ1-1, with 10 positions matching TRBD1. Trimming at V came to 4 bases and at J to 4 bases, leaving 3 bases not matched to a gene. The CDR3 is made up of 13 amino acids. In germline, CDR1 is SQVTM, CDR2 ANQGSEA. CDR3 coding DNA: TGCAGCGTTGCTGGACAGGGGGGCACTGAAGCTTTCTTT. It codes for CSVAGQGGTEAFF.

The V gene is TRBV18, the J gene TRBJ1-2, with D possibly TRBD1 on 6 matching bases. The CDR3 is made up of 18 amino acids. V was shortened by 4 bases and J by 4 bases, with 25 bases between the two germline ends. The germline V gene encodes CDR1 KGHSH and CDR2 LQKENI. The CDR3 DNA follows: TGTGCCAGCTCACGACCCTTGGACAGTTTACCCAACCTCTATGGCTACACCTTC. Amino acid sequence: CASSRPLDSLPNLYGYTF.

V gene TRBV20-1 combines with J gene TRBJ1-2; 11 nucleotides agree with TRBD1. CDR1 DFQATT and CDR2 SNEGSKA come from the germline V gene (reference sequence). This CDR3 has 11 amino acids. Trimming cost V 6 bases and J 12 bases; bases outside gene matches: 6. CDR3 DNA sequence: TGCAGTGCACCAGGACAGGGGGCGAACACCTTC. Translating it yields CSAPGQGANTF.

The gene calls are TRBV9 and TRBJ1-6; D is undetermined. V lost 2 bases and J 0 bases, leaving 6 bases between the germline ends. Germline CDR1 reads SGDLS; CDR2 reads YYNGEE. CDR3 size: 15 residues. This CDR3 is CASSVESSYNSPLHF. The CDR3 nucleotides read TGTGCCAGCAGCGTCGAGAGCTCCTATAATTCACCCCTCCACTTT.